This T cell receptor (beta chain) derives from a study of early T cells in non-severe SARS-CoV-2 infection. Study background: The sequenced material was bulk RNA from unsorted whole blood, and its chains were unpaired.

This CDR3 comprises 19 residues. Trimming shortened V by 0 bases and J by 6 bases, and 24 bases separated the two germline ends. Germline V gene data show CDR1 as SGHRS and CDR2 as YFSETQ. There are many counts of this clonotype. Its antigen remains unidentified. The TCR library protocol was used to attach unique molecular identifiers. These identifiers were attached to individual cDNA molecules. TCRdb itself ran the 5' RACE reads through MiXCR, one entry per CDR3 protein. The data contain fewer than 35,000 distinct CDR3 sequences, about 9.9% of them singletons. Findings and limits, study-wide: Sequences matched to VDJdb favored anti-spike CD8 responses, while private and CD4 specificities were missed.

The sequence was obtained from an adult who was a healthcare worker with PCR-confirmed SARS-CoV-2 infection or an uninfected control (not recorded which). The J gene is TRBJ2-2, the V gene TRBV5-1, with a tentative D call TRBD1 (6 bases). What was sequenced was whole blood. This CDR3 reads CASSLALGQTLWGAGELFF. The CDR3 nucleotides read TGCGCCAGCAGCTTGGCCCTCGGACAGACCCTATGGGGCGCCGGGGAGCTGTTTTTT.